This T cell receptor (beta chain) comes out of a study of monozygotic twins with inflammatory bowel disease. UMIs that included a 6-nucleotide sample barcode were added by template switching, which took place during cDNA synthesis. TCRdb re-called the 5' RACE reads and shows each CDR3 protein once, DNA omitted. The sample includes about 210,000 distinct CDR3 sequences. CDR3 length: 12 residues. Germline V gene lookup returns CDR1 SEHNR and CDR2 FQNEAQ (reference sequence). The sequencing input was blood. V gene TRBV7-9 combines with J gene TRBJ1-2. This TCR came from a human donor with ulcerative colitis or Crohn's disease, or a healthy co-twin of an affected twin (not recorded which). The CDR3 reads CAAFAGNYGYTF.